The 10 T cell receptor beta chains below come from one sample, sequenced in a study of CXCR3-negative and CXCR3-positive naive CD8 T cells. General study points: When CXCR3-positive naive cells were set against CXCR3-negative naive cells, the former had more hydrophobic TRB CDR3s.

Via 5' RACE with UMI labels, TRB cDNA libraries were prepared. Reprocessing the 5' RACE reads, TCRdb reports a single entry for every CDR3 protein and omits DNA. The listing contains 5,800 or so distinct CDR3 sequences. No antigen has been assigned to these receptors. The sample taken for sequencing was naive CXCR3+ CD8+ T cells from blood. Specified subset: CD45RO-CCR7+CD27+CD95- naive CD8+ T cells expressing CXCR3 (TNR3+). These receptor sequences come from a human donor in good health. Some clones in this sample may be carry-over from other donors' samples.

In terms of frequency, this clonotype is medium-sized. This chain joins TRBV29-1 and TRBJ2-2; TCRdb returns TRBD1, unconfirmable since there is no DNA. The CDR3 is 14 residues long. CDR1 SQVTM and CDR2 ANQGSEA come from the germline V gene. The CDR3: CSVLSGTNTGELFF.

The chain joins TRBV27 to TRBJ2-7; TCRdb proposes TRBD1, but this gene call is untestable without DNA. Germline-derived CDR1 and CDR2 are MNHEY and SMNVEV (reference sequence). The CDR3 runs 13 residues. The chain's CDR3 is CASSYGTGYEQYF.

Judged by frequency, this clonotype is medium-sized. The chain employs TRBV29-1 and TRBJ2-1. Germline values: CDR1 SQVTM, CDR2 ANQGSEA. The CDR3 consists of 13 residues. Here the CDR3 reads CSVEDPRTREQFF.

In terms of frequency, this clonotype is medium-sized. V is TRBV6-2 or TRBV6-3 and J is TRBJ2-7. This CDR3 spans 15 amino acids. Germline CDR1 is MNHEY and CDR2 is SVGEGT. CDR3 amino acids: CASSYRSLQSHEQYF.

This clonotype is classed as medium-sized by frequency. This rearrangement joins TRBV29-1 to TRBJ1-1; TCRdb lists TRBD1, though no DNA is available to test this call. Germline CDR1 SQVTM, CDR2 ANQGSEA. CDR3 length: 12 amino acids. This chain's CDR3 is CSVAQVSTEAFF.

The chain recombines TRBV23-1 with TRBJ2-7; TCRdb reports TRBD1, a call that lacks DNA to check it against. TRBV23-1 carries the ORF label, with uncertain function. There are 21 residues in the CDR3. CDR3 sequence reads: CASSQPDCYRGSSTPNYEQYF.

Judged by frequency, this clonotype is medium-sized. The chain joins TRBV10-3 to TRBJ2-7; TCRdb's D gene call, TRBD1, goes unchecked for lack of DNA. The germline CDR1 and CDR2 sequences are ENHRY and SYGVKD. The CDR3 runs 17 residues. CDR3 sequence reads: CAIKGALDRGYIYEQYF.

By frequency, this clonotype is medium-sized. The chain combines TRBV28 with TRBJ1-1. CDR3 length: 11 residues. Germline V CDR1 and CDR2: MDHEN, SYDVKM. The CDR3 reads CASSRGNGAFF.

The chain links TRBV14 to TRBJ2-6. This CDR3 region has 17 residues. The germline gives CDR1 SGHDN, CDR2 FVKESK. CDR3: CASSQYLHATGANVLTF.

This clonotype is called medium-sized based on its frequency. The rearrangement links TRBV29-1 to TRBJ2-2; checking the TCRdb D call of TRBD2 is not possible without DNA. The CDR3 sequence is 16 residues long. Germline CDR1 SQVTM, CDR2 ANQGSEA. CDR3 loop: CSVVVLTSGNAGELFF.